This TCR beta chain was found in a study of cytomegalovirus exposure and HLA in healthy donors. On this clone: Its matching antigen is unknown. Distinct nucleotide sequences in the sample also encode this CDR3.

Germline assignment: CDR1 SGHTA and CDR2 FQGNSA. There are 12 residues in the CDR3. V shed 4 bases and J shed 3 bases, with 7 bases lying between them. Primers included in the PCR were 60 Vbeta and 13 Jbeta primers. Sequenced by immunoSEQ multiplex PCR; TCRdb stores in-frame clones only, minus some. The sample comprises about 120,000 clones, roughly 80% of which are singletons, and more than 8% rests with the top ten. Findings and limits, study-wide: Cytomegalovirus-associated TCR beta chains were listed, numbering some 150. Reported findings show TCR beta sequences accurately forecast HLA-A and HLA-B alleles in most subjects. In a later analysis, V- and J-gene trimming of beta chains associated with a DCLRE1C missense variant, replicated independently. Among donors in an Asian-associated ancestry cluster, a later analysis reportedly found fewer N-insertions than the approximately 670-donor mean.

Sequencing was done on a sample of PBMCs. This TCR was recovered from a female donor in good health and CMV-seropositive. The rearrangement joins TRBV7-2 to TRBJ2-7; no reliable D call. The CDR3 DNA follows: TGTGCCAGCAGCTCAAATAGCTACGAGCAGTACTTC. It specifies CASSSNSYEQYF.